A single count supports the clone carrying this TCR beta chain. Its antigen is unknown. TCRdb reanalysed the RT-PCR reads using MiXCR and keeps one entry per CDR3 protein. The top ten clones hold 1.5% to 2% of a sample with hundreds of thousands of distinct CDR3 sequences, less than 30% of them seen once. This entry is derived from a study of response to subunit inactivated influenza vaccine. The study, taken as a whole, reports: Authors suggested that a seasonal influenza vaccination recruits few new T cells each time.

The CDR3 loop spans 17 amino acids. Germline-derived CDR1 and CDR2 are MNHNS and SASEGT. V shed 6 bases and J 2 bases; nucleotides not matched to a gene: 9. The V gene is TRBV6-1, the J gene TRBJ2-3, with 12 bases lining up with TRBD2. This clonotype originated in a man in his fifties or sixties who received an inactivated influenza vaccine. Sample: CD4+ T cells sorted from PBMCs, taken 5 days after vaccination. In nucleotides, the CDR3 is TGTGCCAGCAGCATAAAAGGACTAGCGGGAACCACAGATACGCAGTATTTT. This sequence encodes CASSIKGLAGTTDTQYF.